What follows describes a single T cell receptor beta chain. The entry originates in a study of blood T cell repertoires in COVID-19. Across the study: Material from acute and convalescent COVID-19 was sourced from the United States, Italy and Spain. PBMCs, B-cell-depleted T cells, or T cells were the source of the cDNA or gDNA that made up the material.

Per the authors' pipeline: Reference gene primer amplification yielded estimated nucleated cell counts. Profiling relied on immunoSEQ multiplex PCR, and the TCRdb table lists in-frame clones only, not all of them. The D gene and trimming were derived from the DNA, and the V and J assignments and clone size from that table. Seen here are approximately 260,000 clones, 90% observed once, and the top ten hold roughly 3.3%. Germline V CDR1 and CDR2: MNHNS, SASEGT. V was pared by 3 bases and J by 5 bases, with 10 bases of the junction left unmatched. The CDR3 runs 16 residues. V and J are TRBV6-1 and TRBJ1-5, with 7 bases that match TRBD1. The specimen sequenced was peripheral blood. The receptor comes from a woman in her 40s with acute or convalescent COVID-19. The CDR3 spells CASSEIPGQLDQPQHF. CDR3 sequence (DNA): TGTGCCAGCAGTGAGATACCGGGACAGTTAGATCAGCCCCAGCATTTT.